This T cell receptor (beta chain) stems from a study of shared clonotypes between healthy human individuals. Donors had no recently reported acute infections or vaccinations and were HIV-negative. It was about 100 million PBMCs that unsorted samples used for genomic DNA. The germline CDR1 and CDR2 sequences are ENHRY and SYGVKD. J lost 3 bases, V lost 7 bases, and 7 bases had no gene match. The CDR3 length is 14 residues. The assay was carried out at the deep level. Profiling relied on immunoSEQ multiplex PCR, and the TCRdb table lists in-frame clones only, not all of them. The sample has 450,000 to 600,000 clones; 70% to 80% are singletons.

The TCR originated in a woman between 40 and 55 years old in good health. Some clones in this sample may be carry-over from other donors' samples. The sample was PBMCs. V and J are TRBV10-3 and TRBJ2-5; 8 positions agree with TRBD1. The chain's CDR3 is CAINTGTGEETQYF. The CDR3 DNA follows: TGTGCCATCAATACCGGGACAGGTGAAGAGACCCAGTACTTC.